Described below is a single T cell receptor (beta chain) sequence and its context. Its antigen is as yet unknown. This specimen belongs to a study of T cell responses to AZD1222 COVID-19 vaccine. The germline CDR1 and CDR2 sequences are SGHKS and YYEKEE (reference sequence). Trimming shortened V by 4 bases and J by 13 bases, and 18 bases separated the two germline ends. The CDR3 is 14 amino acids. Study-wide points: Repertoires were collected only later (after the peak T cell response had occurred). The sample set comprised mostly white British donors with more females, and clonal diversity was possibly underestimated. Spike regions recognized by vaccine-associated CD4 TCRs spanned the protein, led by 160-218 and 743-854. Spike-specific TCR breadth rose after two AZD1222 doses, and depth rose as well.

TCRdb's copy holds only in-frame clones and misses some; the assay was immunoSEQ multiplex PCR. The sample carries 75,000 to 100,000 clones, approximately 90% recorded once. This sequence joins TRBV5-5 and TRBJ1-6, with D perhaps TRBD1 (5 bases). The clonotype was recovered from an adult who received the AZD1222 COVID-19 vaccine. The source material was peripheral blood, sampled 28 days after the second AZD1222 dose. The CDR3 sequence: CASSRAGTERPLHF. The CDR3 DNA is TGTGCCAGCAGCCGCGCCGGGACGGAACGTCCCCTCCACTTT. The whole variable domain, filled in from reference TRBV5-5 and TRBJ1-6, reads DAGVTQSPTHLIKTRGQQVTLRCSPISGHKSVSWYQQVLGQGPQFIFQYYEKEERGRGNFPDRFSARQFPNYSSELNVNALLLGDSALYLCASSRAGTERPLHFGNGTRLTVT.